The clone carrying this TCR beta chain was recorded a few times. The target antigen is unknown. These data originate in a study of response to subunit inactivated influenza vaccine. Study observations and caveats: Authors suggested seasonal influenza vaccinations each recruit few new T cells.

The CDR3 runs to 13 residues. Trimming left V 7 bases short and J 9 bases short, with 16 bases between. Looked up from germline, CDR1 is SGHAT and CDR2 is FQNNGV. TCRdb used MiXCR to reprocess the RT-PCR reads, holding one entry per CDR3 protein. The sample consists of approximately 530,000 distinct CDR3 sequences, under 8.5% of them appearing once. The sequencing here drew on PBMCs from blood, taken around 25 months after vaccination. The V and J genes are TRBV11-2 and TRBJ2-1, with a weak D call TRBD2 (6 bases). This sequence was found in a man in his fifties or sixties who received an inactivated influenza vaccine. CDR3 sequence reads: CASTPHVGGEQFF. The CDR3 DNA reads TGTGCCAGCACCCCACATGTGGGGGGTGAGCAGTTCTTC.